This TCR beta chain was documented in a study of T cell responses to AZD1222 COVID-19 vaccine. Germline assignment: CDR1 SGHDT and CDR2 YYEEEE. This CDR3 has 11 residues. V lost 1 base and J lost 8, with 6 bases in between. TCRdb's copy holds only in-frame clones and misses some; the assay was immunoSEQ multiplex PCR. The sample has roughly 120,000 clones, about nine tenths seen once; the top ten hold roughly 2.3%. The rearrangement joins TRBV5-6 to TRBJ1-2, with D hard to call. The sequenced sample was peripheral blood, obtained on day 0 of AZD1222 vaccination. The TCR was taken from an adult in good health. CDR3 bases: TGTGCCAGCAGCTTGTACGAGGGCTACACCTTC. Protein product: CASSLYEGYTF.